This TCR beta chain came from a study of blood T cell repertoires in COVID-19. Background on the study: Sources were T cells, B-cell-depleted T cells, or PBMCs; the material itself was cDNA or gDNA.

Before being deemed recovered, Cohort 3 donors had two negative PCRs, clearance, or symptom resolution. TCRdb keeps only in-frame clones here, not all; method: immunoSEQ multiplex PCR. This table holds about 330,000 clones, 80% to 90% found once. This clone was seen only a few times. The sequenced sample consisted of PBMCs or T cells enriched from blood (not recorded which). The source of this sequence is a woman aged 18-29 years who had recovered from COVID-19.

CDR3 residues: CASAVSPGGSGELFF. The DNA of the CDR3 is TGTGCCAGTGCCGTCAGTCCGGGCGGGTCCGGGGAGCTGTTTTTT. The rearrangement links TRBV7-9 to TRBJ2-2, with D maybe TRBD2 (5 bases). V lost 9 bases to trimming and J lost 6 bases, with 20 bases between them. The CDR3 covers 15 residues. CDR1 is SEHNR and CDR2 is FQNEAQ in the germline V gene (reference sequence).